Presented here are 18 T cell receptor beta chains from one specimen sequenced in a study of Graves' ophthalmopathy and Graves' hyperthyroidism. RNA transcripts were the template, and TCR beta CDR3 regions were amplified from them. Amplification began with first-round RT-PCR using HTBI primers, then second-round multiplex PCR was performed. One entry per CDR3 protein results from TCRdb running MiXCR on the multiplex PCR reads. The sample yields 650,000 to 900,000 distinct CDR3 sequences, roughly 40% seen once. Sequenced material: peripheral blood. These receptors were obtained from an adult man with Graves' ophthalmopathy.

Worth noting for this clonotype: This may stem from a read error, because a much larger clone lies one nucleotide away. The chain is built from TRBV10-2 and TRBJ2-2, with D possibly TRBD2 on 5 matching bases. The CDR3 has 13 amino acids. Germline V CDR1 and CDR2: WSHSY, SAAADI. CDR3: CASSALNTGELVF. The CDR3 nucleotides are TGCGCCAGCAGTGCGCTAAACACCGGGGAGCTGGTTTTT.

This clonotype was seen many times. The rearrangement links TRBV2 to TRBJ1-5; perhaps TRBD1 as D (6 bases). V was clipped by 6 bases and J by 5 bases, with 14 bases between them. From germline, CDR1 is SNHLY and CDR2 FYNNEI. The CDR3 has 14 residues. DNA of the CDR3: TGTGCCAGCAGAAGGCAGGGGAAGCATCAGCCCCAGCATTTT. This gives the protein CASRRQGKHQPQHF.

V usage is TRBV14 and J usage is TRBJ2-6; weak D call: TRBD2 (6 bases). Per the germline V gene, CDR1 is SGHDN and CDR2 is FVKESK. V was pared by 2 bases and J by 0 bases, with 20 bases between. The CDR3 spans 20 residues. CDR3 in amino acids: CASSQIGRGSGSSGANVLTF. The CDR3 DNA reads TGTGCCAGCAGCCAAATTGGGCGGGGAAGTGGAAGCTCTGGGGCCAACGTCCTGACTTTC.

This clonotype was detected ten times or more. The chain couples TRBV2 to TRBJ2-5; 10 positions match TRBD2. J lost 5 bases, V lost 9 bases, and 9 bases had no gene match. This CDR3 contains 14 residues. Germline loops: CDR1 SNHLY, CDR2 FYNNEI. CDR3 residues: CASLAGEGMETQYF. Here the CDR3 DNA reads TGTGCCAGTCTAGCGGGAGAGGGGATGGAGACCCAGTACTTC.

The chain has TRBV20-1 and TRBJ2-3, with D possibly being TRBD2 (8 bases). The assigned J gene may be wrong: the sequence end matches TRBJ2-7 better. The CDR3 covers 16 residues. The germline gives CDR1 DFQATT, CDR2 SNEGSKA (reference sequence). The CDR3 DNA reads as TGCAGTGCCACCTCAAAAAGCGGGGGCGGGACAGATACGCAGTACTTC. Protein product: CSATSKSGGGTDTQYF.

The J gene is TRBJ2-3, the V gene TRBV2; maybe TRBD1 (6 bases). This CDR3 contains 15 residues. CDR1 and CDR2 from the germline V gene are SNHLY and FYNNEI. V lost 6 bases, J lost 2 bases, and 15 bases lay in between. The CDR3 spells CASSFGQSLTDTQYF. CDR3 DNA: TGTGCCAGCAGCTTCGGACAGAGTCTCACAGATACGCAGTATTTT.

As for this clonotype: Sequence at one end of the junction differs from germline and may be a read error. The chain uses TRBV5-1 and TRBJ1-1; 9 bases agree with TRBD1. Germline CDR1 and CDR2: SGHRS and YFSETQ. The CDR3 extends over 14 amino acids. In DNA form, the CDR3 reads TGCGCCAGCAGCCCAGGGACAGGGAACAATGAAGCTTTCTTT. It codes for CASSPGTGNNEAFF.

This clonotype was observed at least ten times. V gene TRBV14 combines with J gene TRBJ2-5; no reliable D call. There are 13 residues in the CDR3. Trimming cost V 1 base and J 4 bases, with 7 bases left between them. Germline lookup yields CDR1 SGHDN and CDR2 FVKESK. The CDR3 region is CASSQGVGETQYF. CDR3 in DNA: TGTGCCAGCAGCCAAGGAGTAGGAGAGACCCAGTACTTC.

V and J are TRBV7-9 and TRBJ2-2, with TRBD1 identical over 8 bases. The germline gives CDR1 SEHNR, CDR2 FQNEAQ (reference sequence). This CDR3 contains 15 residues. Losses at the gene ends were 8 bases for V and 5 bases for J; bases not matched to a gene: 10. Here the CDR3 reads CASGPGGFGTGELFF. The CDR3 DNA follows: TGTGCCAGCGGGCCAGGGGGCTTCGGAACCGGGGAGCTGTTTTTT.

This clonotype was counted many times. The V gene is TRBV9, the J gene TRBJ1-2; D gene ambiguous. Germline V gives CDR1 SGDLS, CDR2 YYNGEE. V lost 4 bases and J 4 bases, leaving 14 bases between the germline ends. This CDR3 spans 14 amino acids. The CDR3 sequence: CASSPLIDLYGYTF. Written as DNA, the CDR3 is TGTGCCAGCAGCCCCCTAATCGACCTCTATGGCTACACCTTC.

This clonotype has ten or more counts. The CDR3 sequence is CAGEENNEKLFF. The CDR3 coding sequence is TGTGCCGGAGAGGAGAACAATGAAAAACTGTTTTTT. The chain recombines TRBV7-4 with TRBJ1-4; D not certain. Germline lookup yields CDR1 SGHVT and CDR2 SQSDAQ. This CDR3 is built from 12 residues. The ends were cut back, 11 bases at V and 5 bases at J, with 12 bases in the middle.

The sample holds one count of this clonotype. A read error may be the cause here, since a much bigger clone is one base away. The rearrangement uses TRBV20-1 and TRBJ2-7; D unresolved. V dropped 7 bases and J dropped 5 bases, with 12 bases sitting between them. Germline V gives CDR1 DFQATT, CDR2 SNEGSKA (reference sequence). This CDR3 comprises 11 residues. CDR3 DNA: TGCAGTGTTAGCCCTGAGGACGAGCAGTACTTC. It encodes CSVSPEDEQYF.

A note on this clonotype: At one boundary the junction diverges from the germline segment, which might be a read error. The gene calls are TRBV11-2 and TRBJ1-2, with 8 bases identical to TRBD1. Germline CDR1 SGHAT, CDR2 FQNNGV. The CDR3 loop spans 15 amino acids. DNA for the CDR3: TGTGCCGGCAGAAGAGCCGGGACAGGAGTTGGTGGCTACACCTTC. Translated, it gives CAGRRAGTGVGGYTF.

Comments on this clonotype: No conserved phenylalanine or tryptophan is present at the end of the CDR3, so a read error is the likely explanation. The genes are TRBV6-1 and TRBJ1-2, with a tentative D call TRBD1 (6 bases). V lost 8 bases, J lost 1 base, and 14 bases lay in between. Germline V lookup: CDR1 MNHNS, CDR2 SASEGT. This CDR3 region has 14 residues. This CDR3 is CASSPPGHNYGYTL. In DNA, the CDR3 is TGTGCCAGCTCACCACCGGGACATAACTATGGCTACACCCTC.

This clonotype was seen many times. The chain recombines TRBV15 with TRBJ2-7; TRBD2 agrees at 12 bases. The CDR3 is 15 amino acids. J was trimmed by 6 bases and V by 3 bases; bases with no gene match: 6. From germline, CDR1 is LNHNV and CDR2 YYDKDF (reference sequence). The CDR3 DNA follows: TGTGCCACCAGCAGGCGACTAGCGGGAGAGGGCGAGCAGTACTTC. Residues: CATSRRLAGEGEQYF. Together with reference TRBV15 and TRBJ2-7, the CDR3 gives the full variable domain: DAMVIQNPRYQVTQFGKPVTLSCSQTLNHNVMYWYQQKSSQAPKLLFHYYDKDFNNEADTPDNFQSRRPNTSFCFLDIRSPGLGDTAMYLCATSRRLAGEGEQYFGPGTRLTVT.

The rearrangement links TRBV25-1 to TRBJ1-3; D is possibly TRBD1 (5 bases). This CDR3 spans 14 amino acids. Germline CDR1 reads MGHDK; CDR2 reads SYGVNS. V dropped 7 bases and J dropped 0 bases, with 10 bases sitting between them. The CDR3 bases are TGTGCCAGCACACGGACACGCTCTGGAAACACCATATATTTT. This translates into CASTRTRSGNTIYF.

This clonotype was seen many times. The V call is TRBV15, the J call TRBJ1-1; TRBD1 matches at 10 bases. Germline V gene data show CDR1 as LNHNV and CDR2 as YYDKDF (reference sequence). The CDR3 has 14 residues. V shed 3 bases and J 5 bases; nucleotides not matched to a gene: 3. CDR3 nucleotides: TGTGCCACCAGCAGTGACAGGGGGCGGACTGAAGCTTTCTTT. Translation gives CATSSDRGRTEAFF.

This clonotype has at least ten counts. The chain uses TRBV2 and TRBJ2-7; maybe TRBD2 (5 bases). This CDR3 comprises 15 residues. The germline CDR1 and CDR2 sequences are SNHLY and FYNNEI. V shed 2 bases and J shed 2 bases, with 13 bases lying between them. The DNA for the CDR3 is TGTGCCAGCAGTGAACCTCGGGGTGCCCCCTACGAGCAGTACTTC. The encoded protein is CASSEPRGAPYEQYF.